The 27 T cell receptor beta chains below all came from one sample that was sequenced in a study of cytomegalovirus exposure and HLA in healthy donors. The method was immunoSEQ multiplex PCR; TCRdb's version includes in-frame clones alone and lacks a portion of them. The sample lists about 130,000 clones, 75% to 90% occurring once. Material: PBMCs. The receptors here all came from a woman in her 30s in good health and CMV-seropositive.

The chain uses TRBV7-2 and TRBJ2-4; the match to TRBD1 covers 9 bases. Losses at the gene ends were 4 bases for V and 0 bases for J; bases not matched to a gene: 10. From germline, CDR1 is SGHTA and CDR2 FQGNSA. The CDR3 has 18 amino acids. The CDR3 here is CASSSGQGRGLAKNIQYF. The DNA of the CDR3 is TGTGCCAGCAGCTCGGGACAGGGAAGGGGACTAGCCAAAAACATTCAGTACTTC.

This clone was counted a single time. The V gene is TRBV7-9, the J gene TRBJ2-1; D not certain. V lost 1 base, J lost 0 bases, and 10 bases lay in between. The CDR3 covers 16 residues. The V gene's germline CDR1 is SEHNR and CDR2 FQNEAQ (reference sequence). This chain's CDR3 is CASSLVPSHSYNEQFF. CDR3 nucleotide sequence: TGTGCCAGCAGCTTAGTTCCGAGCCACTCCTACAATGAGCAGTTCTTC.

The chain carries TRBV29-1 and TRBJ2-5; 8 nucleotides match TRBD1. Germline values: CDR1 SQVTM, CDR2 ANQGSEA. Germline trimming cut 6 bases from V and 3 bases from J; bases unmatched to any gene: 3. The CDR3 extends over 12 amino acids. The CDR3 coding sequence is TGCAGCGTCCTGGACAGGGAAGAGACCCAGTACTTC. This gives the protein CSVLDREETQYF.

The chain joins TRBV10-3 to TRBJ2-7; weak D call: TRBD2 (5 bases). CDR1 and CDR2 (germline): ENHRY, SYGVKD. This CDR3 spans 10 amino acids. Deletions cut 7 bases from V and 5 bases from J, with 6 bases between. The CDR3 loop reads CAIMEDEQYF. For the CDR3, the DNA is TGTGCCATCATGGAGGACGAGCAGTACTTC.

The gene calls are TRBV6-1 and TRBJ1-2; D gene ambiguous. The germline V gene encodes CDR1 MNHNS and CDR2 SASEGT. This CDR3 region has 15 residues. Trimming removed 4 bases from V and 5 bases from J, with 17 bases in between. The CDR3 spells CASSGPQRGMYGYTF. CDR3 DNA sequence: TGTGCCAGCAGTGGTCCCCAACGGGGTATGTATGGCTACACCTTC.

This sequence joins TRBV7-2 and TRBJ2-7; 11 bases fit TRBD2. CDR3 length: 16 amino acids. CDR1 is SGHTA and CDR2 is FQGNSA in the germline V gene. Losses at the gene ends were 0 bases for V and 4 bases for J; bases not matched to a gene: 5. The CDR3 region has the DNA TGTGCCAGCAGCTTAGCGACAGGACTAGCGGGTTACGAGCAGTACTTC. The encoded protein is CASSLATGLAGYEQYF.

A word on this clone: At the DNA level, this CDR3 is encoded by other sequences in the same sample as well. The chain uses TRBV18 and TRBJ2-5; no reliable D call. The CDR3 has 12 residues. V dropped 3 bases and J dropped 4 bases, with 6 bases sitting between them. Germline V gene data show CDR1 as KGHSH and CDR2 as LQKENI. This CDR3 is CASSPSGETQYF. The DNA of the CDR3 is TGTGCCAGCTCACCCTCGGGAGAGACCCAGTACTTC.

The rearrangement joins TRBV11-2 to TRBJ2-4; TRBD1 is a possible D gene (7 bases). The CDR3 contains 16 residues. Germline V gene data show CDR1 as SGHAT and CDR2 as FQNNGV. V gave up 2 bases and J gave up 2 bases, with 13 bases separating them. DNA for the CDR3: TGTGCCAGCAGCTTATCGGCAGGGGGGACCAAAAACATTCAGTACTTC. As protein: CASSLSAGGTKNIQYF.

The V and J genes are TRBV2 and TRBJ2-7; the match to TRBD1 covers 8 bases. Looked up from germline, CDR1 is SNHLY and CDR2 is FYNNEI. The junction had 8 bases not matched to a gene; V was cut back by 5 bases and J by 2 bases. This CDR3 contains 15 residues. The CDR3 DNA sequence: TGTGCCAGCAGTCAGGACAGGGCGGGGCCCTACGAGCAGTACTTC. This translates into CASSQDRAGPYEQYF.

The chain carries TRBV19 and TRBJ1-5; possible D gene TRBD1, 6 bases. V was trimmed by 1 base and J by 0 bases, leaving 13 bases between them. Germline CDR1 LNHDA, CDR2 SQIVND (reference sequence). CDR3 length equals 17 residues. CDR3 in amino acids: CASSIGWTVGSNQPQHF. The CDR3 DNA sequence: TGTGCCAGTAGTATAGGGTGGACAGTCGGTAGCAATCAGCCCCAGCATTTT.

A word on this clone: Other DNA sequences within the sample encode an identical CDR3. The gene calls are TRBV29-1 and TRBJ2-3; possible D gene TRBD2, 5 bases. Trimming removed 6 bases at V and 2 bases at J, with 9 bases between. Germline V gene sequence: CDR1 SQVTM, CDR2 ANQGSEA. The CDR3 consists of 12 residues. In DNA form, the CDR3 reads TGCAGCGTGCCGGACTTCACAGATACGCAGTATTTT. Residues: CSVPDFTDTQYF.

The rearrangement links TRBV7-3 to TRBJ1-5, with D uncertain. This CDR3 comprises 18 residues. V was shortened by 4 bases and J by 2 bases, with 21 bases between the two germline ends. Germline assignment: CDR1 SGHTA and CDR2 FQGTGA. The CDR3 nucleotides are TGTGCCAGCAGCTGCGCCCCCCTCGGGAGGGTTTGCAATCAGCCCCAGCATTTT. Its protein is CASSCAPLGRVCNQPQHF. The variable domain in full, with the rest retrieved from reference TRBV7-3 and TRBJ1-5, is GAGVSQTPSNKVTEKGKYVELRCDPISGHTALYWYRQSLGQGPEFLIYFQGTGAADDSGLPNDRFFAVRPEGSVSTLKIQRTERGDSAVYLCASSCAPLGRVCNQPQHFGDGTRLSIL.

In DNA form, the CDR3 reads TGTGCCAGCAGTCGGACAGGGGTATCGAGGGAGACCCAGTACTTC. It codes for CASSRTGVSRETQYF. The V and J genes are TRBV6-6 and TRBJ2-5; 9 nucleotides match TRBD1. J lost 5 bases, V lost 5 bases, and 9 bases had no gene match. This CDR3 contains 15 residues. Germline V CDR1 and CDR2: MNHNY, SVGAGI (reference sequence).

The rearrangement links TRBV6-5 to TRBJ1-1, with a weak D call TRBD1 (6 bases). The CDR3 covers 12 residues. CDR1 and CDR2 from the germline V gene are MNHEY and SVGAGI. With 5 bases removed from V and 8 bases from J, the gap between germline ends came to 12 bases. In nucleotides, the CDR3 is TGTGCCAGCAGTACGTCAGGGGTCGAAGCTTTCTTT. The encoded protein is CASSTSGVEAFF.

CDR3 in DNA: TGTGCCAGCTCACCCTATATGACCGGGGGAAGCTCCTATAATTCACCCCTCCACTTT. Amino acids: CASSPYMTGGSSYNSPLHF. This sequence joins TRBV18 and TRBJ1-6; maybe TRBD1 (5 bases). Germline CDR1 is KGHSH and CDR2 is LQKENI. This CDR3 is 19 amino acids long. Trimming removed 3 bases at V and 0 bases at J, with 18 bases between.

The CDR3 sequence: CASSSQGPTTEAFF. The DNA for the CDR3 is TGTGCCAGCAGCTCTCAGGGTCCCACCACTGAAGCTTTCTTT. The rearrangement links TRBV2 to TRBJ1-1, with D perhaps matching TRBD1 (5 bases). CDR3 length equals 14 residues. CDR1 and CDR2 from the germline V gene are SNHLY and FYNNEI. Trimming removed 6 bases at V and 4 bases at J, with 15 bases between.

V usage is TRBV27 and J usage is TRBJ2-1; tentative D call: TRBD2 (5 bases). The germline CDR1 and CDR2 sequences are MNHEY and SMNVEV (reference sequence). With 5 bases removed from V and 7 bases from J, the gap between germline ends came to 12 bases. This CDR3 is built from 13 residues. In nucleotides, the CDR3 is TGTGCCAGCAGTAGCCGGGAATGGAATGAGCAGTTCTTC. This sequence encodes CASSSREWNEQFF.

The chain recombines TRBV6-1 with TRBJ2-7; tentative D call: TRBD2 (5 bases). The germline gives CDR1 MNHNS, CDR2 SASEGT. This CDR3 has 15 residues. The V end was cut by 3 bases, the J end by 4 bases, with 16 bases between. CDR3 DNA sequence: TGTGCCAGCAGTGATTTTGTCACTGGCGGGTACGAGCAGTACTTC. Its protein is CASSDFVTGGYEQYF.

This chain uses TRBV7-9 with TRBJ2-7; possible D gene TRBD2, 5 bases. The germline gives CDR1 SEHNR, CDR2 FQNEAQ (reference sequence). V was pared by 5 bases and J by 0 bases, with 8 bases between. The CDR3 has 13 amino acids. CDR3 amino acids: CASSPGISYEQYF. The CDR3 DNA is TGTGCCAGCAGCCCCGGGATCTCCTACGAGCAGTACTTC. Full variable domain (outside the CDR3, taken from reference TRBV7-9 and TRBJ2-7): DTGVSQNPRHKITKRGQNVTFRCDPISEHNRLYWYRQTLGQGPEFLTYFQNEAQLEKSRLLSDRFSAERPKGSFSTLEIQRTEQGDSAMYLCASSPGISYEQYFGPGTRLTVT.

This rearrangement joins TRBV5-1 to TRBJ2-1, with 7 nucleotides matching TRBD2. Germline lookup yields CDR1 SGHRS and CDR2 YFSETQ. The trim removed 4 bases at V and 0 bases at J, leaving 7 bases unmatched. The length of the CDR3 is 16 residues. CDR3 DNA: TGCGCCAGCAGCCCCCCTCTAGCGGCCTCCTACAATGAGCAGTTCTTC. Residues: CASSPPLAASYNEQFF.

The gene calls are TRBV5-4 and TRBJ1-1, with 8 bases lining up with TRBD1. This CDR3 contains 13 residues. The V and J ends lost 6 bases and 5 bases, in that order; junction bases with no gene match: 6. Germline V gives CDR1 SGHNT, CDR2 YYREEE (reference sequence). The chain's CDR3 is CASTQGAGTEAFF. CDR3 nucleotide sequence: TGTGCCAGCACGCAGGGGGCCGGGACTGAAGCTTTCTTT.

The chain employs TRBV4-1 and TRBJ2-1, with 15 bases that match TRBD2. The V and J ends lost 3 bases and 4 bases, in that order; junction bases with no gene match: 7. The CDR3 extends over 18 amino acids. CDR1 and CDR2 (germline): MGHRA, YSYEKL. The CDR3 DNA reads TGCGCCAGCAGCCAGCCCGGGGGACTAGCGGGGGGATACAATGAGCAGTTCTTC. It translates to CASSQPGGLAGGYNEQFF.

CDR3 DNA: TGTGCCAGCACCACCGACAGTCTGAACACTGAAGCTTTCTTT. Translated, it gives CASTTDSLNTEAFF. This chain joins TRBV7-9 and TRBJ1-1; tentative D call: TRBD1 (5 bases). The CDR3 loop spans 14 amino acids. V was cut by 7 bases and J by 0 bases, with 12 bases left in between. The germline gives CDR1 SEHNR, CDR2 FQNEAQ (reference sequence).

This clone was seen once. V gene TRBV28 combines with J gene TRBJ2-7; 8 bases agree with TRBD1. V dropped 4 bases and J dropped 4; count of bases not matched to a gene: 9. This CDR3 region has 15 residues. CDR1 and CDR2 (germline): MDHEN, SYDVKM. The CDR3 loop is CASSSPPGGVYEQYF. The CDR3 coding sequence is TGTGCCAGCAGTTCCCCCCCAGGGGGCGTTTACGAGCAGTACTTC.

This sequence joins TRBV5-1 and TRBJ2-1, with 7 bases that match TRBD2. The germline gives CDR1 SGHRS, CDR2 YFSETQ. V lost 4 bases, J lost 5 bases, and 6 bases stayed unmatched. CDR3 size: 14 residues. The CDR3 DNA follows: TGCGCCAGCAGCGAAGTCCGGGGGGACAATGAGCAGTTCTTC. It specifies CASSEVRGDNEQFF.

This chain links TRBV9 with TRBJ2-1, with 7 nucleotides matching TRBD2. The germline V gene has CDR1 SGDLS and CDR2 YYNGEE. V lost 4 bases to trimming and J lost 6 bases; unmatched junction nucleotides: 13. This CDR3 is built from 16 residues. CDR3 nucleotide sequence: TGTGCCAGCAGCCACCCCTTGCGCGGGAGACTCAATGAGCAGTTCTTC. Translated: CASSHPLRGRLNEQFF.

The chain links TRBV5-1 to TRBJ1-3; the D is unclear. This CDR3 is built from 14 residues. V lost 0 bases and J 1 base, leaving 5 bases between the germline ends. Germline-derived CDR1 and CDR2 are SGHRS and YFSETQ. The CDR3 spells CASSLGESGNTIYF. The CDR3 nucleotides are TGCGCCAGCAGCTTGGGAGAGTCTGGAAACACCATATATTTT.